The 5 T cell receptor beta chains given below trace back to one sample, sequenced in a study of T cell responses to AZD1222 COVID-19 vaccine. Method: immunoSEQ multiplex PCR; TCRdb's copy keeps in-frame clones and lacks some. The sample includes some 130,000 clones, around 90% seen only once; the top ten take 1.3% to 1.5%. Sequencing was performed on peripheral blood, taken on day 0 of AZD1222 vaccination. These receptors were collected from an adult in good health.

The rearrangement uses TRBV28 and TRBJ1-5; D not resolved. The CDR3 loop spans 14 amino acids. Germline V gene lookup returns CDR1 MDHEN and CDR2 SYDVKM. Trimming took 0 bases from V and 4 from J, leaving 7 bases between them. In DNA, the CDR3 is TGTGCCAGCAGTTTATGGGACCGAAATCAGCCCCAGCATTTT. It encodes CASSLWDRNQPQHF.

The chain recombines TRBV18 with TRBJ1-6, with TRBD1 as a possible D gene (6 bases). V lost 3 bases, J lost 5 bases, and 14 bases lay in between. Germline CDR1 KGHSH, CDR2 LQKENI. This CDR3 is 16 amino acids long. This CDR3 is CASSPNPSGDNSPLHF. The CDR3 DNA follows: TGTGCCAGCTCACCCAATCCTTCAGGGGATAATTCACCCCTCCACTTT.

The chain carries TRBV5-1 and TRBJ2-1; the match to TRBD1 covers 9 bases. V shed 0 bases, J shed 7 bases, and the junction held 8 bases outside the gene matches. This CDR3 has 16 amino acids. Germline-derived CDR1 and CDR2 are SGHRS and YFSETQ. CDR3 bases: TGCGCCAGCAGCTTGGTGGCGGGACAGGGTTTTAATGAGCAGTTCTTC. Its translation: CASSLVAGQGFNEQFF.

This chain joins TRBV5-4 and TRBJ2-1, with a possible D match to TRBD2 (7 bases). V lost 5 bases, J lost 8 bases, and 11 bases lay in between. The V gene's germline CDR1 is SGHNT and CDR2 YYREEE (reference sequence). The CDR3 contains 12 residues. The CDR3 DNA reads as TGTGCCAGCAGTGAGGGGGGGGATGAGCAGTTCTTC. Its protein product is CASSEGGDEQFF. Together with reference TRBV5-4 and TRBJ2-1, the CDR3 gives the full variable domain: ETGVTQSPTHLIKTRGQQVTLRCSSQSGHNTVSWYQQALGQGPQFIFQYYREEENGRGNFPPRFSGLQFPNYSSELNVNALELDDSALYLCASSEGGDEQFFGPGTRLTVL.

This chain joins TRBV6-6 and TRBJ1-6, with D hard to call. The V end was cut by 7 bases, the J end by 7 bases, with 14 bases between. This CDR3 region has 14 residues. Per germline, CDR1 MNHNY and CDR2 SVGAGI (reference sequence). The CDR3 loop is CASTKSDGNSPLHF. CDR3 DNA: TGTGCCAGCACCAAGTCCGACGGGAATTCACCCCTCCACTTT.